The clone carrying this TCR beta chain has only a few counts. This entry is derived from a study of shared clonotypes between healthy human individuals. With 0 bases removed from V and 0 bases from J, the gap between germline ends came to 8 bases. This CDR3 has 16 amino acids. Germline values: CDR1 LGHNA, CDR2 YSLEER. Using immunoSEQ multiplex PCR, the repertoire was profiled, and TCRdb retains in-frame clones only, with some absent. The sample holds nearly 1 million clones, 76% seen once. This TCR came from a man between 18 and 29 years old in good health. V usage is TRBV4-3 and J usage is TRBJ1-4; D is unresolved. Material: memory CD4+ T cells sorted from blood. Subset indicated: CD45RA-negative fraction. The CDR3 reads CASSQDPGTTNEKLFF. Here the CDR3 DNA reads TGCGCCAGCAGCCAAGATCCGGGAACAACTAATGAAAAACTGTTTTTT.